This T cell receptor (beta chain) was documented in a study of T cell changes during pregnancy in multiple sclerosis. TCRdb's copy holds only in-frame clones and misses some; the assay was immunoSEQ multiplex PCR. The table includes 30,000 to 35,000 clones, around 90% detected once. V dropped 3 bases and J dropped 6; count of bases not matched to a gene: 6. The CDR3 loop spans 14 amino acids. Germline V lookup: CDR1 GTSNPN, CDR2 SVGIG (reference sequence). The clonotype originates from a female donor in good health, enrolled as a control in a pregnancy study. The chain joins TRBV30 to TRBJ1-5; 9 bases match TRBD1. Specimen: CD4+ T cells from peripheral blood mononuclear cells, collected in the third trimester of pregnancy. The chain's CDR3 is CAWRQRTGAQPQHF. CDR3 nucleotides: TGTGCCTGGAGACAACGGACAGGGGCTCAGCCCCAGCATTTT. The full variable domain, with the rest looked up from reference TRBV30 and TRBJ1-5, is SQTIHQWPATLVQPVGSPLSLECTVEGTSNPNLYWYRQAAGRGLQLLFYSVGIGQISSEVPQNLSASRPQDRQFILSSKKLLLSDSGFYLCAWRQRTGAQPQHFGDGTRLSIL.